This TCR beta chain emerged from a study of cytomegalovirus exposure and HLA in healthy donors. Broader study findings: Most TCR sequences were seen very rarely across donors, but some public TCRs occurred in many.

The PCR had 60 Vbeta and 13 Jbeta primers. This table comes from immunoSEQ multiplex PCR, and its TCRdb copy is limited to in-frame clones, with some not included. This table has 150,000 to 200,000 clones, around 80% appearing once. In the case of this clone: What it binds is unknown.

Germline assignment: CDR1 MGHRA and CDR2 YSYEKL. V lost 0 bases and J lost 4, with 5 bases in between. The CDR3 has 13 amino acids. Sequencing was performed on PBMCs. This chain uses TRBV4-1 with TRBJ2-3, with D unclear. The sequence was collected from a man aged 30 to 45 in good health and CMV-seropositive. The CDR3, as DNA: TGCGCCAGCAGCCAAGATGCGCCAGATACGCAGTATTTT. It encodes CASSQDAPDTQYF.